The 12 T cell receptor beta chains below all came from one sample that was sequenced in a study of T-cell memory formation after mild COVID-19. TCRdb redid the calling of the 5' RACE reads with MiXCR, one entry per CDR3 protein. The data hold approximately 180,000 distinct CDR3 sequences, with more than 15% observed a single time. Sequencing was performed on PBMCs or a T cell subset sorted from them (not recorded which). All receptors derive from an adult woman who had mild COVID-19 (a few samples of this study predate the infection). Cell type and time point are not known.

This clonotype was detected a few times. J is TRBJ2-7 and V is TRBV19, with D uncertain. There are 13 residues in the CDR3. V dropped 3 bases and J dropped 4 bases, with 10 bases sitting between them. Germline CDR1 reads LNHDA; CDR2 reads SQIVND (reference sequence). Here the CDR3 DNA reads TGTGCCAGTAGTATTGGAGACTCTTACGAGCAGTACTTC. Translated: CASSIGDSYEQYF.

This clonotype has more than one count but fewer than ten. V usage is TRBV7-9 and J usage is TRBJ2-3; possibly TRBD1 for D (5 bases). V dropped 3 bases and J dropped 5 bases, with 9 bases sitting between them. CDR1 is SEHNR and CDR2 is FQNEAQ in the germline V gene (reference sequence). The CDR3 is 13 residues long. This CDR3 is CASSFQGGDTQYF. CDR3 nucleotides: TGTGCCAGCAGCTTCCAGGGCGGAGATACGCAGTATTTT.

This rearrangement joins TRBV12-3 or TRBV12-4 to TRBJ1-1; unclear D gene. With 3 bases removed from V and 0 bases from J, the gap between germline ends came to 5 bases. The CDR3 loop spans 13 amino acids. Here the CDR3 reads CASSFRLNTEAFF. In DNA, the CDR3 is TGTGCCAGCAGTTTCAGGCTGAACACTGAAGCTTTCTTT.

This clonotype was picked up a small number of times. This chain uses TRBV12-3 or TRBV12-4 with TRBJ2-3; D gene ambiguous. Trimming left V 6 bases short and J 7 bases short, with 11 bases between. The CDR3 runs to 12 residues. The CDR3: CASSLYAYTQYF. DNA of the CDR3: TGTGCCAGCAGCCTATATGCGTATACGCAGTATTTT.

This clonotype occurred a few times. The chain couples TRBV20-1 to TRBJ2-3; 9 bases map to TRBD1. After removal of 2 bases from V and 4 bases from J, the junction contained 7 bases not matched to a gene. CDR1 and CDR2 (germline): DFQATT, SNEGSKA (reference sequence). The CDR3 covers 15 residues. DNA for the CDR3: TGCAGTGCTAGAAGGACAGGGGCAGGTGCAGATACGCAGTATTTT. Its protein is CSARRTGAGADTQYF.

This clonotype was found a few times. V is TRBV3-1 and J is TRBJ2-2, with D possibly being TRBD1 (6 bases). CDR3 size: 16 residues. In germline, CDR1 is LGHDT, CDR2 YNNKEL (reference sequence). V lost 4 bases and J lost 3, with 15 bases in between. CDR3 bases: TGTGCCAGCAGCCCCTACCGTACAGGGTACACCGGGGAGCTGTTTTTT. Amino acid sequence: CASSPYRTGYTGELFF.

This clonotype was recorded a few times. This sequence joins TRBV12-3 or TRBV12-4 and TRBJ2-1, with a weak D call TRBD2 (9 bases). This CDR3 has 18 residues. V shed 5 bases and J shed 2 bases, with 22 bases lying between them. CDR3 DNA: TGTGCCAGCAGTCCCCGACAGGGGCTAGCGGGACCCTACAATGAGCAGTTCTTC. It is translated as CASSPRQGLAGPYNEQFF.

This chain connects TRBV29-1 to TRBJ2-1; D assignment may be TRBD1 or TRBD2 (6 bases each). Trimming removed 7 bases from V and 3 bases from J, with 22 bases in between. The CDR3 covers 16 residues. CDR1 and CDR2 (germline): SQVTM, ANQGSEA. For the CDR3, the DNA is TGCAGCGCCGACGGGGGCACTAGAACGGGCTACAATGAGCAGTTCTTC. Protein product: CSADGGTRTGYNEQFF.

The gene calls are TRBV7-9 and TRBJ1-6; D call uncertain. Trimming left V 2 bases short and J 8 bases short, with 7 bases between. Germline CDR1 reads SEHNR; CDR2 reads FQNEAQ (reference sequence). The CDR3 totals 13 residues. CDR3 amino acids: CASSLMGDSPLHF. The CDR3, as DNA: TGTGCCAGCAGCTTAATGGGCGATTCACCCCTCCACTTT. Full variable domain (remainder filled in from reference TRBV7-9 and TRBJ1-6): DTGVSQNPRHKITKRGQNVTFRCDPISEHNRLYWYRQTLGQGPEFLTYFQNEAQLEKSRLLSDRFSAERPKGSFSTLEIQRTEQGDSAMYLCASSLMGDSPLHFGNGTRLTVT.

This clonotype occurred many times. The genes are TRBV25-1 and TRBJ1-4, with D possibly being TRBD1 (5 bases). CDR1 is MGHDK and CDR2 is SYGVNS in the germline V gene. This CDR3 has 12 amino acids. The V and J ends lost 2 bases and 10 bases respectively, with 8 bases between them. The CDR3 spells CASSEVRGKLFF. The CDR3 DNA sequence: TGTGCCAGCAGTGAAGTTAGGGGAAAACTGTTTTTT.

The chain couples TRBV19 to TRBJ2-7; D may be TRBD1 (6 bases). V was clipped by 3 bases and J by 0 bases, with 12 bases between them. The germline V gene encodes CDR1 LNHDA and CDR2 SQIVND (reference sequence). The CDR3 has 15 residues. CDR3 in amino acids: CASSIPGATSYEQYF. As DNA, the CDR3 is TGTGCCAGTAGTATCCCAGGGGCCACCTCCTACGAGCAGTACTTC.

The chain has TRBV20-1 and TRBJ2-3; D is undetermined. Trimming took 6 bases from V and 4 from J, leaving 17 bases between them. Germline CDR1 DFQATT, CDR2 SNEGSKA (reference sequence). The CDR3 is 14 residues long. The chain's CDR3 is CSANIPFRSDTQYF. CDR3 nucleotide sequence: TGCAGTGCCAACATCCCCTTTCGCTCAGATACGCAGTATTTT.